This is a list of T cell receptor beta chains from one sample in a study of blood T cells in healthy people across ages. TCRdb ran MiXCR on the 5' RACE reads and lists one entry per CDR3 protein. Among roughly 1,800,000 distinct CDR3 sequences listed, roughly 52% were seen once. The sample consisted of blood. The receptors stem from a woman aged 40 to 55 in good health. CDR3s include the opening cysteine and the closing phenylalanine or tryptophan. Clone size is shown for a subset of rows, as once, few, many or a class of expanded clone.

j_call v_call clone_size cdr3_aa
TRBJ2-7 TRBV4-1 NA CASSQDQNRGTYEQYF
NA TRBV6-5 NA CASSPHGGNIQYF
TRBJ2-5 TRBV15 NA CATSREGGGLPLETQYF
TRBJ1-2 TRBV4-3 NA CASSQVHGSGNYGYTF
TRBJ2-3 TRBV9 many CASSAAGTSTDTQYF
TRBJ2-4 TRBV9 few CASSVGDLDKNIQYF
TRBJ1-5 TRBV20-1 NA CSARIDRASNQPQHF
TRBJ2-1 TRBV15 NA CATSTHRGEQFF
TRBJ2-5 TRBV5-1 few CASSFQVEGETQYF
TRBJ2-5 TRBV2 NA CASKGRTGVPQETQYF
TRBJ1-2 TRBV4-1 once CASSQGSWVGGYTF
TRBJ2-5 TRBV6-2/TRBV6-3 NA CASSYPKGRETQYF
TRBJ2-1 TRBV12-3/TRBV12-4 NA CASSMRGAPYNEQFF
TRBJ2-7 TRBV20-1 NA CSAGTPQVRGDEQYF
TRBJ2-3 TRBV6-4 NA CASGRTFTDTQYF
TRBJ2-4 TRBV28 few CASENGTPRTLAKNIQYF
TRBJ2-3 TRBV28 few CASSPPRGGKYF
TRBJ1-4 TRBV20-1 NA CSARVSGANEKLFF
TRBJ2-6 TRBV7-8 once CASSFEGRRSSGANVLTF
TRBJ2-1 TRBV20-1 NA CSARPTGPYNEQFF
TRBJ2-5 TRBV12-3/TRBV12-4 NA CASSRDSSVQYF
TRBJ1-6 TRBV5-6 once CASRGDRVNSPLHF
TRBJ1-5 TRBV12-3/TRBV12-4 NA CASSMGLGQPQHF
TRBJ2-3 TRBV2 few CASLRGTDTQYF
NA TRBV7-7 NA CASSRGGRVTYNEQYF
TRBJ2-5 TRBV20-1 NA CSARDPRVQETQYF
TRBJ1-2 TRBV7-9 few CASSLLSGDGYTF
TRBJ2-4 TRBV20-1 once CSAPRDLARENIQYF
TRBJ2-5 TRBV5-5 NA CASSLGVEGLVGGAQYF
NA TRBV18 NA CASSPQGQGYEQYF
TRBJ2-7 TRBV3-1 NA CASSQGKLAGARNSYEQYF
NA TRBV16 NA CASSSNPTGADEQYF
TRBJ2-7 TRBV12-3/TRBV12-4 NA CASSFGENYEQYF
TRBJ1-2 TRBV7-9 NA CASSFSQATQGYGYTF
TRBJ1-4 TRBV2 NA CASLSGKLFF
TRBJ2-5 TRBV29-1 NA CSVEGQGAREQYF
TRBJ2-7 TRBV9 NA CASSVSGEDYEQYF
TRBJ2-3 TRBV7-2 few CASSLVGHSTDTQYF
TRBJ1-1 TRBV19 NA CASSIGGGRRTEAFF
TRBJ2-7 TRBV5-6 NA CASSSRRDYFYEQYF
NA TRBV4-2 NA CASSQEAGSPLYEQYF
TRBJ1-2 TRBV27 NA CASSLTIGGSYGYTF
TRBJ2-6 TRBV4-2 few CASSQRDRGYSGANVLTF
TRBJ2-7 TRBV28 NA CASKQPGGNYNEQYF
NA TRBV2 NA CASGDSRTGWETQYF
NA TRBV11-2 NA CASSLSGGAGHEQYF
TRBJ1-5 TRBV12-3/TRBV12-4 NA CASSLSSGQEQPQHF
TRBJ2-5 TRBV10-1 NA CASSDTGTREQYF
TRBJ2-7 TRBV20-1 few CSAQGPYEQYF
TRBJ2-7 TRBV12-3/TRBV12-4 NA CASSPRPDEQYF
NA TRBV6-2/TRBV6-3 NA CASSPPESEQYF
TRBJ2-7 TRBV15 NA CATSRPGTDANYEQYF
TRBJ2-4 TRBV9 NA CASSATGDIQYF
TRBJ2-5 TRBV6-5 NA CASSVGPLSVSQYF
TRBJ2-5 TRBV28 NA CASSSPTVQETQYF
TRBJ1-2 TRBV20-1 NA CSAVTGTGEYGYTF
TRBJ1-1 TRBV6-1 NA CAGRQQNTLNTEAFF
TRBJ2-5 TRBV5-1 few CASSNPGQQETQYF
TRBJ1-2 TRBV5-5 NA CASSAEVGSGGYTF
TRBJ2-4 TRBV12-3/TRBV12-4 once CASSRDRPSRNIQYF